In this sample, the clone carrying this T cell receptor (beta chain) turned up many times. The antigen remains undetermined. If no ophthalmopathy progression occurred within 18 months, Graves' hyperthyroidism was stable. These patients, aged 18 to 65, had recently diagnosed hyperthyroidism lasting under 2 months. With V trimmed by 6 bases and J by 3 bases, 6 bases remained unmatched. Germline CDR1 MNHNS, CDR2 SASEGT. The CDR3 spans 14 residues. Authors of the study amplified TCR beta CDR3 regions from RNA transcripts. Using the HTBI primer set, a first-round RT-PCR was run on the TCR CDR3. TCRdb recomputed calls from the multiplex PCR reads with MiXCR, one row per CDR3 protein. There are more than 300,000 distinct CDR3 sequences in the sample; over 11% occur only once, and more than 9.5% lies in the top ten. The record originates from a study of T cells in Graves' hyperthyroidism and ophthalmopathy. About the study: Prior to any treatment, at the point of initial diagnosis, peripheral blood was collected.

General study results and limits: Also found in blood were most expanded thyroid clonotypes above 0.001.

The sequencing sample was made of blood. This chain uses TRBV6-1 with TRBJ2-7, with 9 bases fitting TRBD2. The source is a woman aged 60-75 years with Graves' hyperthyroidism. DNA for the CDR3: TGTGCCAGCAGAGTAGCGGGAGTACTCTACGAGCAGTACTTC. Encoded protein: CASRVAGVLYEQYF.